The TCR beta chain described here comes from a study of blood T cells in healthy people across ages. Primers used in a second PCR of roughly 7 to 11 cycles were a sample-barcoded 5' primer and a J-beta primer mix. Per sample, CDR3-containing paired-end reads numbered at least 2.5 million. TCRdb re-called the 5' RACE reads through MiXCR, storing one row per CDR3 protein. The table records 850,000 or so distinct CDR3 sequences, under 30% of them present only once. V shed 1 base and J 5 bases; nucleotides not matched to a gene: 7. The CDR3 has 15 residues. Germline lookup yields CDR1 SGHTA and CDR2 FQGNSA.

The sequencing sample was made of blood. The TCR originated in a woman of 80 years or more in good health. The genes are TRBV7-2 and TRBJ1-2; 7 bases agree with TRBD1. CDR3 in amino acids: CASSLVGTASYGYTF. CDR3 DNA sequence: TGTGCCAGCAGCTTAGTCGGGACAGCAAGTTATGGCTACACCTTC.